One sample yielded the 25 T cell receptor beta chains listed below, sequenced in a study of patients and donors after allogeneic stem cell transplantation. MiXCR, run by TCRdb on the RT-PCR reads, gives a single entry per CDR3 protein. The repertoire includes about 410,000 distinct CDR3 sequences, more than 15% of them detected once, and 6% to 8% sits in the top ten. The source material was blood, either unsorted or a sorted T cell fraction (not recorded which). The receptors were sampled from a human donor who was either an allogeneic HSCT recipient or a stem cell or donor lymphocyte infusion donor (not recorded which). It is not recorded whose cells these are; they may come from a transplant donor.

The chain combines TRBV11-2 with TRBJ2-1; 13 nucleotides agree with TRBD2. Germline V gene lookup returns CDR1 SGHAT and CDR2 FQNNGV. The CDR3 length is 17 residues. The ends lost 0 bases at V and 12 bases at J; junction bases unmatched: 11. The CDR3 protein is CASSLDEGTSGKVGQFF. In DNA, the CDR3 is TGTGCCAGCAGCTTAGATGAGGGGACTAGCGGGAAGGTGGGGCAGTTCTTC.

The genes are TRBV10-3 and TRBJ1-2; possible D gene TRBD1, 5 bases. This CDR3 region has 15 residues. Germline V gene data show CDR1 as ENHRY and CDR2 as SYGVKD. V was shortened by 5 bases and J by 4 bases, with 17 bases between the two germline ends. The CDR3 is CAISLGDGDFYGYTF. In DNA form, the CDR3 reads TGTGCCATCAGTTTGGGGGACGGCGACTTCTATGGCTACACCTTC.

The chain has TRBV6-5 and TRBJ1-2; weak D call: TRBD1 (5 bases). V lost 2 bases and J lost 5, with 15 bases in between. Germline V lookup: CDR1 MNHEY, CDR2 SVGAGI. The CDR3 has 15 amino acids. CDR3 in amino acids: CASSYRTTVNYGYTF. The CDR3 nucleotides read TGTGCCAGCAGTTACCGTACGACAGTAAATTATGGCTACACCTTC.

This clonotype has just a few counts. J is TRBJ2-7 and V is TRBV12-3 or TRBV12-4; 7 nucleotides agree with TRBD2. V lost 0 bases to trimming and J lost 5 bases; unmatched junction nucleotides: 7. CDR3 size: 15 residues. Here the CDR3 DNA reads TGTGCCAGCAGTTTAGCCAGCGGGGCCTGGAACGAGCAGTACTTC. Protein sequence: CASSLASGAWNEQYF.

This clonotype occurred many times. The V and J genes are TRBV12-3 or TRBV12-4 and TRBJ1-1; 9 bases are a match to TRBD1. The junction had 7 bases not matched to a gene; V was cut back by 4 bases and J by 7 bases. The CDR3 totals 14 residues. The CDR3 bases are TGTGCCAGCAGTTCAGGGACAGGGCGGAGTGAAGCTTTCTTT. Encoded protein: CASSSGTGRSEAFF.

This sequence joins TRBV29-1 and TRBJ2-7; D gene ambiguous. Looked up from germline, CDR1 is SQVTM and CDR2 is ANQGSEA. The CDR3 is made up of 12 amino acids. V was cut by 3 bases and J by 5 bases, with 11 bases left in between. Here the CDR3 reads CSVEGSTNEQYF. Written as DNA, the CDR3 is TGCAGCGTTGAGGGCAGCACAAACGAGCAGTACTTC.

In its sample, this clonotype was seen a few times. The chain recombines TRBV20-1 with TRBJ1-2; no clear D gene. Germline CDR1 DFQATT, CDR2 SNEGSKA (reference sequence). CDR3 length: 13 residues. V was shortened by 3 bases and J by 8 bases, with 16 bases between the two germline ends. CDR3 coding DNA: TGCAGTGCTAGGGTGGGCCCATCGGCGGGCTACACCTTC. Protein: CSARVGPSAGYTF.

This clonotype has more than one count but fewer than ten. The V and J genes are TRBV5-6 and TRBJ2-7; tentatively, D is TRBD1 (5 bases). Trimming took off 4 bases at V and 3 bases at J, with 14 bases between the two ends. Germline-derived CDR1 and CDR2 are SGHDT and YYEEEE. This CDR3 comprises 14 residues. The CDR3 sequence: CASSQTDNIYEQYF. The CDR3 DNA sequence: TGTGCCAGCAGCCAGACAGACAACATCTACGAGCAGTACTTC.

The gene calls are TRBV9 and TRBJ2-7, with a possible D match to TRBD1 (5 bases). Germline CDR1 reads SGDLS; CDR2 reads YYNGEE. CDR3 length: 14 residues. The ends were cut back, 7 bases at V and 5 bases at J, with 19 bases in the middle. Here the CDR3 reads CASVELGRAHEQYF. The DNA of the CDR3 is TGTGCCAGCGTAGAGTTGGGCAGGGCCCACGAGCAGTACTTC.

The rearrangement joins TRBV12-5 to TRBJ2-2, with TRBD2 matching over 7 bases. Germline V gene data show CDR1 as LGHNT and CDR2 as FRNRAP. The V segment lost 6 bases and the J segment 4 bases; nucleotides outside the gene matches: 5. The CDR3 totals 14 residues. DNA of the CDR3: TGTGCTAGTGGCTTCAGCGGGACCACCGGGGAGCTGTTTTTT. It codes for CASGFSGTTGELFF.

This clonotype was picked up a small number of times. This chain joins TRBV5-1 and TRBJ2-2; D is possibly TRBD1 or TRBD2 (6 bases each). Trimming cost V 5 bases and J 0 bases, with 11 bases left between them. Germline V lookup: CDR1 SGHRS, CDR2 YFSETQ. CDR3 length: 15 amino acids. CDR3 amino acids: CASRSGAANTGELFF. Here the CDR3 DNA reads TGCGCCAGCAGGTCGGGGGCGGCGAACACCGGGGAGCTGTTTTTT. Full variable domain (outside the CDR3, taken from reference TRBV5-1 and TRBJ2-2): KAGVTQTPRYLIKTRGQQVTLSCSPISGHRSVSWYQQTPGQGLQFLFEYFSETQRNKGNFPGRFSGRQFSNSRSEMNVSTLELGDSALYLCASRSGAANTGELFFGEGSRLTVL.

This clonotype was seen only a few times. V is TRBV7-9 and J is TRBJ2-7; a weak D match, TRBD2 (5 bases). There are 12 residues in the CDR3. The V end lost 5 bases, the J end lost 6 bases, and 11 bases lay between the germline ends. Per germline, CDR1 SEHNR and CDR2 FQNEAQ (reference sequence). The CDR3 here is CASSPGGSEQYF. In DNA, the CDR3 is TGTGCCAGCAGCCCCGGTGGGAGCGAGCAGTACTTC.

This clonotype was seen repeatedly, ten times or more. This chain joins TRBV6-2 or TRBV6-3 and TRBJ2-1; D remains ambiguous. Germline V gene data show CDR1 as MNHEY and CDR2 as SVGEGT. V lost 6 bases and J lost 4, with 7 bases in between. This CDR3 region has 12 residues. The CDR3 region is CASSPLYNEQFF. CDR3 in DNA: TGTGCCAGCAGCCCCTTGTACAATGAGCAGTTCTTC.

The chain links TRBV27 to TRBJ1-3, with TRBD1 as a possible D gene (6 bases). Trimming removed 6 bases at V and 3 bases at J, with 18 bases between. This CDR3 is built from 16 residues. Germline CDR1 reads MNHEY; CDR2 reads SMNVEV (reference sequence). For the CDR3, the DNA is TGTGCCAGCAGATCAGGTACAGGGATGGTTGGAAACACCATATATTTT. Encoded protein: CASRSGTGMVGNTIYF.

The chain couples TRBV6-4 to TRBJ1-1, with 8 bases that match TRBD1. V was pared by 2 bases and J by 4 bases, with 9 bases of the junction left unmatched. This CDR3 region has 16 residues. Per the germline V gene, CDR1 is MRHNA and CDR2 is SNTAGT. CDR3 coding DNA: TGTGCCAGCAGTGACCTGCCTGGACAGGGAGGCACTGAAGCTTTCTTT. It translates to CASSDLPGQGGTEAFF.

CDR3 in amino acids: CATTAGTGELFF. CDR3 DNA sequence: TGTGCCACCACGGCAGGAACCGGGGAGCTGTTTTTT. This chain links TRBV24-1 with TRBJ2-2; D remains unclear. The V end lost 8 bases, the J end lost 5 bases, and 8 bases lay between the germline ends. Germline CDR1 reads KGHDR; CDR2 reads SFDVKD. This CDR3 contains 12 residues.

This rearrangement joins TRBV2 to TRBJ1-4, with D hard to call. Germline loops: CDR1 SNHLY, CDR2 FYNNEI. This CDR3 region has 14 residues. V was clipped by 3 bases and J by 7 bases, with 12 bases between them. CDR3 loop: CASSDGETGEKLFF. In nucleotides, the CDR3 is TGTGCCAGCAGTGATGGAGAGACCGGTGAAAAACTGTTTTTT.

The genes are TRBV4-3 and TRBJ1-6, with D uncertain. V lost 7 bases, J lost 0 bases, and 16 bases lay in between. This CDR3 contains 17 residues. The germline CDR1 and CDR2 sequences are LGHNA and YSLEER. Here the CDR3 DNA reads TGCGCCAGCAAAATGGCATCTTTGAGCTCCTATAATTCACCCCTCCACTTT. This encodes CASKMASLSSYNSPLHF.

This clonotype was counted only a few times. The CDR3 DNA follows: TGTGCCAGCAGCTTAGCCCCAGGGCCCTACGAGCAGTACTTC. This sequence encodes CASSLAPGPYEQYF. The gene calls are TRBV7-2 and TRBJ2-7; TRBD1 might be the D (5 bases). Germline V gives CDR1 SGHTA, CDR2 FQGNSA. The CDR3 totals 14 residues. With 0 bases removed from V and 2 bases from J, the gap between germline ends came to 8 bases.

This clonotype was picked up a small number of times. V is TRBV7-2 and J is TRBJ2-1; 8 bases align to TRBD2. V lost 1 base and J lost 1; bases outside the gene matches: 6. There are 17 residues in the CDR3. The germline CDR1 and CDR2 sequences are SGHTA and FQGNSA. This CDR3 reads CASSLVLAGKSYNEQFF. Here the CDR3 DNA reads TGTGCCAGCAGCTTAGTTCTAGCGGGCAAATCCTACAATGAGCAGTTCTTC.

This clonotype has only a few counts. The chain carries TRBV27 and TRBJ2-3, with 9 bases lining up with TRBD1. Trimming took 5 bases from V and 4 from J; bases not matched to a gene: 13. The length of the CDR3 is 17 residues. Per the germline V gene, CDR1 is MNHEY and CDR2 is SMNVEV (reference sequence). CDR3 DNA sequence: TGTGCCAGCAGTCCCGGTCGATGGGACAGGGTTGCAGATACGCAGTATTTT. Its protein is CASSPGRWDRVADTQYF.

In its sample, this clonotype was seen a few times. This sequence joins TRBV3-1 and TRBJ1-1, with TRBD1 matching 8 bases. The V and J ends lost 5 bases and 0 bases, in that order; junction bases with no gene match: 5. Germline lookup yields CDR1 LGHDT and CDR2 YNNKEL (reference sequence). CDR3 length: 15 residues. CDR3 sequence reads: CASSYRQGLNTEAFF. CDR3 coding DNA: TGTGCCAGCAGCTATAGACAGGGGTTGAACACTGAAGCTTTCTTT.

The CDR3 DNA follows: TGTGCCAGCAGCTTAGAGGAATTTGACACCGGGGAGCTGTTTTTT. It encodes CASSLEEFDTGELFF. The chain joins TRBV7-9 to TRBJ2-2, with unresolved D. V dropped 1 base and J dropped 3 bases, with 9 bases sitting between them. The CDR3 is made up of 15 amino acids. Germline-derived CDR1 and CDR2 are SEHNR and FQNEAQ (reference sequence). Drawing the rest from reference TRBV7-9 and TRBJ2-2, the complete variable domain is DTGVSQNPRHKITKRGQNVTFRCDPISEHNRLYWYRQTLGQGPEFLTYFQNEAQLEKSRLLSDRFSAERPKGSFSTLEIQRTEQGDSAMYLCASSLEEFDTGELFFGEGSRLTVL.

This clonotype was seen more than once but under ten times. The chain combines TRBV4-1 with TRBJ2-3; the match to TRBD2 covers 8 bases. The V segment lost 0 bases and the J segment 5 bases; nucleotides outside the gene matches: 4. CDR1 and CDR2 from the germline V gene are MGHRA and YSYEKL. The CDR3 extends over 15 amino acids. Written as DNA, the CDR3 is TGCGCCAGCAGCCAAGATAGGCTAGCGGGAGATACGCAGTATTTT. It specifies CASSQDRLAGDTQYF.

In this sample, this clonotype turned up many times. J is TRBJ2-2 and V is TRBV4-1, with TRBD1 matching 9 bases. There are 14 residues in the CDR3. The J segment lost 5 bases and the V segment lost 4 bases, leaving 2 bases of the junction unmatched. Germline-derived CDR1 and CDR2 are MGHRA and YSYEKL. For the CDR3, the DNA is TGCGCCAGCAGCCGCGGACAGGGGACCGGGGAGCTGTTTTTT. Encoded protein: CASSRGQGTGELFF.